These 24 T cell receptor beta chains originate from one sample sequenced in a study of blood T cell repertoires in COVID-19. Profiling relied on immunoSEQ multiplex PCR, and the TCRdb table lists in-frame clones only, not all of them. The sample consists of about 61,000 clones, around 77% of them appearing once. Material for sequencing was peripheral blood. The receptors derive from an elderly man with active or convalescent COVID-19.

The rearrangement links TRBV3-1 (or the pseudogene TRBV3-2) to TRBJ2-2, with D tentatively TRBD1 (6 bases). V was clipped by 4 bases and J by 5 bases, with 17 bases between them. CDR3 size: 16 residues. From germline, CDR1 is LGHDT and CDR2 YNNKEL (reference sequence). The CDR3 here is CASSRGSGARTGELFF. The DNA for the CDR3 is TGTGCCAGCAGCCGGGGGTCAGGGGCCAGGACCGGGGAGCTGTTTTTT.

The rearrangement links TRBV19 to TRBJ1-1; 7 bases match TRBD1. The CDR3 sequence is 13 residues long. J gave up 9 bases and V 3 bases, and 7 bases lay outside the gene matches. Looked up from germline, CDR1 is LNHDA and CDR2 is SQIVND (reference sequence). The CDR3 protein is CASSMAGGSQAFF. CDR3 DNA: TGTGCCAGTAGTATGGCAGGGGGATCCCAAGCTTTCTTT.

The CDR3 region has the DNA TGTGCCAGCAGTCCCCGCCCCGGGACAGGGGGTTATGAGCAGTTCTTC. This translates into CASSPRPGTGGYEQFF. The chain joins TRBV25-1 to TRBJ2-1, with 11 positions matching TRBD1. Germline-derived CDR1 and CDR2 are MGHDK and SYGVNS. The junction had 11 bases not matched to a gene; V was cut back by 5 bases and J by 8 bases. This CDR3 region has 16 residues.

This clone has a handful of counts. V and J are TRBV2 and TRBJ2-7; tentatively, D is TRBD1 (6 bases). The germline gives CDR1 SNHLY, CDR2 FYNNEI. V lost 7 bases to trimming and J lost 5 bases, with 15 bases between them. The CDR3 sequence is 13 residues long. The CDR3 DNA reads as TGTGCCAGCAAGGGCAGGGGAATGGACGAGCAGTACTTC. This encodes CASKGRGMDEQYF.

Regarding this clone: Within the sample, other DNA sequences also encode this same CDR3. CDR3 protein: CSVRDTDQPQHF. CDR3 bases: TGCAGCGTTCGGGACACAGATCAGCCCCAGCATTTT. This chain joins TRBV29-1 and TRBJ1-5; D might be TRBD1 (6 bases). V dropped 5 bases and J dropped 5 bases, with 10 bases sitting between them. The CDR3 is 12 amino acids. Germline lookup yields CDR1 SQVTM and CDR2 ANQGSEA.

This chain links TRBV2 with TRBJ2-2; maybe TRBD2 (6 bases). Per germline, CDR1 SNHLY and CDR2 FYNNEI. Trimming shortened V by 7 bases and J by 1 base, and 10 bases separated the two germline ends. CDR3 length: 14 residues. In DNA, the CDR3 is TGTGCCAGCACCACAGCGGGGAACACCGGGGAGCTGTTTTTT. It translates to CASTTAGNTGELFF.

Only a few counts were recorded for this clone. The chain carries TRBV7-9 and TRBJ1-4, with a weak D call TRBD1 (6 bases). The length of the CDR3 is 14 residues. The germline V gene has CDR1 SEHNR and CDR2 FQNEAQ (reference sequence). Between the trimmed V and J ends, which lost 1 base and 3 bases, there was a span of 6 bases. CDR3: CASSLGTANEKLFF. The DNA of the CDR3 is TGTGCCAGCAGCTTAGGGACAGCTAATGAAAAACTGTTTTTT.

This clone has only one observation. The chain uses TRBV30 and TRBJ1-5; D is ambiguous. The CDR3 is 13 amino acids. Germline CDR1 and CDR2: GTSNPN and SVGIG (reference sequence). V dropped 1 base and J dropped 6 bases, with 10 bases sitting between them. CDR3 DNA: TGTGCCTGGAGTGGGAGGGTCGGTCAGCCCCAGCATTTT. Translated, it gives CAWSGRVGQPQHF.

This rearrangement joins TRBV7-2 to TRBJ2-1, with a tentative D call TRBD1 (5 bases). Germline V lookup: CDR1 SGHTA, CDR2 FQGNSA. The CDR3 has 15 residues. V was trimmed by 5 bases and J by 6 bases, leaving 17 bases between them. The CDR3, as DNA: TGTGCCAGCAGCCTACAGGTGTCCCTTAGCAATGAGCAGTTCTTC. It yields the protein CASSLQVSLSNEQFF.

The chain couples TRBV7-9 to TRBJ2-7; 11 bases are a match to TRBD1. The CDR3 is made up of 15 amino acids. Germline V gene lookup returns CDR1 SEHNR and CDR2 FQNEAQ (reference sequence). Germline trimming cut 4 bases from V and 3 bases from J; bases unmatched to any gene: 5. The CDR3 nucleotides read TGTGCCAGCAGCTCCGGGGGACAGGGGGTCTACGAGCAGTACTTC. It is translated as CASSSGGQGVYEQYF.

The chain links TRBV10-2 to TRBJ2-7, with 8 positions matching TRBD1. This CDR3 has 13 amino acids. The germline V gene has CDR1 WSHSY and CDR2 SAAADI. J gave up 5 bases and V 4 bases, and 4 bases lay outside the gene matches. In DNA, the CDR3 is TGCGCCAGCAGTGGGACAGGGTATCACGAGCAGTACTTC. Translating gives CASSGTGYHEQYF.

The V gene is TRBV29-1, the J gene TRBJ1-1; the D is unclear. The V end lost 4 bases, the J end lost 5 bases, and 8 bases lay between the germline ends. The CDR3 is made up of 11 amino acids. Looked up from germline, CDR1 is SQVTM and CDR2 is ANQGSEA. The CDR3 nucleotides read TGCAGCGTTGCAGGTCATACTGAAGCTTTCTTT. It specifies CSVAGHTEAFF.

The chain uses TRBV19 and TRBJ1-6; TRBD1 matches at 7 bases. The germline gives CDR1 LNHDA, CDR2 SQIVND (reference sequence). This CDR3 region has 14 residues. The V and J ends lost 3 bases and 7 bases, in that order; junction bases with no gene match: 3. The CDR3 loop is CASSIDRVNSPLHF. In DNA, the CDR3 is TGTGCCAGTAGTATCGACAGGGTCAATTCACCCCTCCACTTT.

V gene TRBV28 combines with J gene TRBJ2-1, with TRBD1 identical over 8 bases. The CDR3 sequence is 15 residues long. The ends lost 6 bases at V and 0 bases at J; junction bases unmatched: 4. Germline lookup yields CDR1 MDHEN and CDR2 SYDVKM. CDR3 DNA sequence: TGTGCCAGCAGCAACAGGGGGAGCTCCTACAATGAGCAGTTCTTC. Its translation: CASSNRGSSYNEQFF.

The chain employs TRBV19 and TRBJ1-5; 7 bases match TRBD1. The CDR3 sequence is 15 residues long. V lost 10 bases and J lost 5; bases outside the gene matches: 14. CDR1 LNHDA and CDR2 SQIVND come from the germline V gene (reference sequence). The CDR3: CATDRDTGAHQPQHF. DNA of the CDR3: TGTGCCACCGATCGGGACACAGGGGCCCATCAGCCCCAGCATTTT.

The rearrangement joins TRBV29-1 to TRBJ2-2; tentative D call: TRBD2 (5 bases). CDR3 size: 12 residues. CDR1 and CDR2 from the germline V gene are SQVTM and ANQGSEA. The ends were cut back, 5 bases at V and 6 bases at J, with 10 bases in the middle. The DNA for the CDR3 is TGCAGCGTTCGGGATGCTCCCGGGGAGCTGTTTTTT. Translated, it gives CSVRDAPGELFF.

The V call is TRBV30, the J call TRBJ2-5; 9 bases line up with TRBD2. The V gene end was trimmed by 2 bases and the J gene end by 7 bases; junction bases not matched to a gene: 11. CDR1 is GTSNPN, CDR2 SVGIG, per germline (reference sequence). This CDR3 spans 15 amino acids. The DNA of the CDR3 is TGTGCCTGGAGTATCCATATAGCGGGAGTGGGGACCCAGTACTTC. This sequence encodes CAWSIHIAGVGTQYF.

The CDR3 region has the DNA TGTGCCAGCAGCGGCGCGGTAAACTATGGCTACACCTTC. Its translation is CASSGAVNYGYTF. The chain combines TRBV7-9 with TRBJ1-2; D is uncertain. Germline V gene sequence: CDR1 SEHNR, CDR2 FQNEAQ (reference sequence). V was cut by 5 bases and J by 2 bases, with 9 bases left in between. This CDR3 region has 13 residues.

The V gene is TRBV29-1, the J gene TRBJ2-7, with D possibly TRBD2 on 5 matching bases. Germline CDR1 and CDR2: SQVTM and ANQGSEA. The V and J ends lost 3 bases and 5 bases respectively, with 20 bases between them. The CDR3 contains 15 residues. The CDR3 DNA is TGCAGCGTTGACGGGCCAGCCATCAGAGGGAACGAGCAGTACTTC. Protein product: CSVDGPAIRGNEQYF.

This clone ranks as medium-sized. The rearrangement links TRBV11-2 to TRBJ2-5, with TRBD1 identical over 7 bases. This CDR3 region has 15 residues. J gave up 5 bases and V 5 bases, and 11 bases lay outside the gene matches. In germline, CDR1 is SGHAT, CDR2 FQNNGV. CDR3 in DNA: TGTGCCAGCAGCCTTCCCCAGGGGGACGACGAGACCCAGTACTTC. Translating it yields CASSLPQGDDETQYF.

V and J are TRBV6-2 or TRBV6-3 and TRBJ2-2; TRBD1 matches at 7 bases. Germline CDR1 MNHEY, CDR2 SVGEGT. This CDR3 is built from 15 residues. J gave up 7 bases and V 5 bases, and 10 bases lay outside the gene matches. CDR3 coding DNA: TGTGCCAGCAGTCTCCGACAGGGTGCCGGCGGGGAGCTGTTTTTT. Translated: CASSLRQGAGGELFF.

This sequence joins TRBV4-1 and TRBJ2-7, with TRBD1 matching 9 bases. Germline V gene lookup returns CDR1 MGHRA and CDR2 YSYEKL. The junction had 5 bases not matched to a gene; V was cut back by 0 bases and J by 5 bases. There are 15 residues in the CDR3. CDR3 protein: CASSQDTRDRDEQYF. The CDR3 coding sequence is TGCGCCAGCAGCCAAGATACCCGGGACAGGGACGAGCAGTACTTC.

Regarding this clone: In the same sample, other DNA sequences code for this CDR3. The rearrangement links TRBV6-5 to TRBJ2-7; 7 nucleotides match TRBD1. CDR1 and CDR2 from the germline V gene are MNHEY and SVGAGI. The CDR3 totals 13 residues. Losses at the gene ends were 6 bases for V and 2 bases for J; bases not matched to a gene: 4. Here the CDR3 reads CASSRDRAYEQYF. The CDR3 DNA sequence: TGTGCCAGCAGCAGGGACAGAGCCTACGAGCAGTACTTC.

This clone was counted once. The chain carries TRBV5-1 and TRBJ2-2; D gene ambiguous. The CDR3 has 15 amino acids. The V end was cut by 7 bases, the J end by 6 bases, with 19 bases between. Germline CDR1 SGHRS, CDR2 YFSETQ. As DNA, the CDR3 is TGCGCCAGCCGCCAGTCCCCCGGGTCGGCCGGGGAGCTGTTTTTT. This codes for CASRQSPGSAGELFF.